This T cell receptor (beta chain) emerged from a study of blood T cell repertoires in COVID-19. Study-wide background: Sites in the United States, Italy and Spain provided acute and convalescent COVID-19 samples. From T cells, B-cell-depleted T cells, or PBMCs came the material, which was cDNA or gDNA.

Original analysis: It was from reference gene primer amplification that nucleated cell counts were estimated. Profiled with immunoSEQ multiplex PCR; TCRdb holds only in-frame clones, not every one. V, J and clone size derive from that table, while D and trimming were established from the DNA sequence. The data show 130,000 to 150,000 clones, around 81% seen once. Germline lookup yields CDR1 LGHNA and CDR2 YSLEER. This CDR3 has 15 residues. The germline V and J ends were trimmed by 5 bases and 0 bases, with 12 bases remaining between them. The gene calls are TRBV4-3 and TRBJ2-3, with D possibly matching TRBD2 (6 bases). The receptor was derived from a woman in her forties or fifties with acute or convalescent COVID-19. Material: peripheral blood. The CDR3 bases are TGCGCCAGCAGCACGGTAGCGGCTAGCACAGATACGCAGTATTTT. It codes for CASSTVAASTDTQYF.